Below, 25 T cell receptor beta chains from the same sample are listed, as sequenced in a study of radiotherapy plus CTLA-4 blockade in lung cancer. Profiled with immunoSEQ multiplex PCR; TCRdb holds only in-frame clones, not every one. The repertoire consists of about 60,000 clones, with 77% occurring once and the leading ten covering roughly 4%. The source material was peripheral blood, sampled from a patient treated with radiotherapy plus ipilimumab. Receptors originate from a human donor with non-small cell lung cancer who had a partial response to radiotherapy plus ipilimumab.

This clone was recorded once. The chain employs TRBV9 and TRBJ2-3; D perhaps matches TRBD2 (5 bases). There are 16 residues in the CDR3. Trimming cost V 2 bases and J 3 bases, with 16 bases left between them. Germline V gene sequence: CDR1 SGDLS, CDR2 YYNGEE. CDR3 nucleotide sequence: TGTGCCAGCAGCGTGGCGGTGACTACAAGGACAGATACGCAGTATTTT. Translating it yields CASSVAVTTRTDTQYF.

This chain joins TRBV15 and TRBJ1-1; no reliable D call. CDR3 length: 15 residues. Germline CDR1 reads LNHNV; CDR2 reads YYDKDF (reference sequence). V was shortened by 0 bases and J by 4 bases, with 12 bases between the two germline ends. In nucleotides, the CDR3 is TGTGCCACCAGCAGAGATCGGGGAAGGGCCACTGAAGCTTTCTTT. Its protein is CATSRDRGRATEAFF.

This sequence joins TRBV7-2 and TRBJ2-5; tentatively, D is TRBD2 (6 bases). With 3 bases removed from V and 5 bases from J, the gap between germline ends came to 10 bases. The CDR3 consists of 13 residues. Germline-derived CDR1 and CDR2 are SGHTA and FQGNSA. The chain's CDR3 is CASSLGGGETQYF. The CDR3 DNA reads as TGTGCCAGCAGCTTGGGTGGGGGGGAGACCCAGTACTTC.

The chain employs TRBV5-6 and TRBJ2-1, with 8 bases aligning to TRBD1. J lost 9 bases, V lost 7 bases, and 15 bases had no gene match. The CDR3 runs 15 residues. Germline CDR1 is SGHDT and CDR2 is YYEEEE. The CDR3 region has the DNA TGTGCCAGCTCCTCCTTGCAGGGGGCTCTAGGTGAGCAGTTCTTC. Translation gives CASSSLQGALGEQFF.

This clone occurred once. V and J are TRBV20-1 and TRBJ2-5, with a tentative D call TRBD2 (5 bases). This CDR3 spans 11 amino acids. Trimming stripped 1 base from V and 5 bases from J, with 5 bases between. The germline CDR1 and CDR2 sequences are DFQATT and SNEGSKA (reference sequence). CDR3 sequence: CSARGRETQYF. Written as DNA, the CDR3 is TGCAGTGCTAGAGGGAGGGAGACCCAGTACTTC.

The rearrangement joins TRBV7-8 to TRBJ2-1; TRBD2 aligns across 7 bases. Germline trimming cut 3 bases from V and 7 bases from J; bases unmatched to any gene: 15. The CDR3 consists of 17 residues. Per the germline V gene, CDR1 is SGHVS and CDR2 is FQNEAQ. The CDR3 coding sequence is TGTGCCAGCAGCTTGTCGGGAGGATACAGAGGAGAGAATGAGCAGTTCTTC. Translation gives CASSLSGGYRGENEQFF.

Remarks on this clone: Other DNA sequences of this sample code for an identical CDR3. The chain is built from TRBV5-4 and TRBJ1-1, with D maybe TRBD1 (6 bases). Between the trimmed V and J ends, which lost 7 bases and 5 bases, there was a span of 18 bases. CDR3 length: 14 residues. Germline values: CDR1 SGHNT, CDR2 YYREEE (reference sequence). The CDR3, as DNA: TGTGCCAGCCGATCCGTCGGGGGGGCGACTGAAGCTTTCTTT. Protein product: CASRSVGGATEAFF.

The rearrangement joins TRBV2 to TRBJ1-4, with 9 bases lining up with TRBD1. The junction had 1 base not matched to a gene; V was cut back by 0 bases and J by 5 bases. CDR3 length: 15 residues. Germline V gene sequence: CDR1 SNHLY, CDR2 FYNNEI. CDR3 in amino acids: CASSEAGTGNEKLFF. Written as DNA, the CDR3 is TGTGCCAGCAGTGAAGCCGGGACAGGGAATGAAAAACTGTTTTTT.

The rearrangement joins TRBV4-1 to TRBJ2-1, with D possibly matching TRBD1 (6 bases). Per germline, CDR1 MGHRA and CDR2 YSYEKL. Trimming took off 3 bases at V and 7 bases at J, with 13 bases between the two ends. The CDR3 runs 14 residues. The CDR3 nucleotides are TGCGCCAGCAGCCAGGAAGGACAGCCGAATGAGCAGTTCTTC. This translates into CASSQEGQPNEQFF.

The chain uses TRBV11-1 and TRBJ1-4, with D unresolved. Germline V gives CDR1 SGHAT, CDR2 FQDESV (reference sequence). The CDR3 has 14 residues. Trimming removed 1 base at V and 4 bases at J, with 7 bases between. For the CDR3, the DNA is TGTGCCAGCAGCTTAGGTACCTATAATGAAAAACTGTTTTTT. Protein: CASSLGTYNEKLFF.

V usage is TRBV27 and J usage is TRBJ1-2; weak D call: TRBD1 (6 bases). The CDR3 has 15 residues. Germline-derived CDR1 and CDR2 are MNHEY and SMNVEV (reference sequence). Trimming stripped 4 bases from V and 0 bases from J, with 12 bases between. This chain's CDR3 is CASSSLRTANYGYTF. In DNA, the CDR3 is TGTGCCAGCAGTTCCCTTAGGACAGCTAACTATGGCTACACCTTC.

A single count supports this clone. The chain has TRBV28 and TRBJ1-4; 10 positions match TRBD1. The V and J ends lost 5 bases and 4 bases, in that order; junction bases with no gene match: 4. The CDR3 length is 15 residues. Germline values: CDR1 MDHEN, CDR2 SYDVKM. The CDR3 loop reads CASSTRDRGNEKLFF. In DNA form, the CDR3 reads TGTGCCAGCAGTACCCGGGACAGGGGTAATGAAAAACTGTTTTTT.

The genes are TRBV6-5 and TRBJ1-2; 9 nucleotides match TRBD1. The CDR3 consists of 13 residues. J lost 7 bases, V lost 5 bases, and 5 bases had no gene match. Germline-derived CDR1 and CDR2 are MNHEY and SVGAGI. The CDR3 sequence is CASSRTGAGGYTF. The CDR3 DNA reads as TGTGCCAGCAGTAGGACAGGGGCGGGTGGCTACACCTTC.

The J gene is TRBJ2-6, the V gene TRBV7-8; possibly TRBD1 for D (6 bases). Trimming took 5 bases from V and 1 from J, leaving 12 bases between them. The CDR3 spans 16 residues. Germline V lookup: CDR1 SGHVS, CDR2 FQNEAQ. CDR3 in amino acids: CASSPQQGSGANVLTF. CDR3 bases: TGTGCCAGCAGCCCGCAACAGGGATCTGGGGCCAACGTCCTGACTTTC.

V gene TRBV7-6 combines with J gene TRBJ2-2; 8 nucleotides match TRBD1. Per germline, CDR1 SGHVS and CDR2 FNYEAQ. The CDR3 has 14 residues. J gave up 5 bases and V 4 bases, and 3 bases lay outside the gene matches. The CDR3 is CASSWTGPTGELFF. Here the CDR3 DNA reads TGTGCCAGCAGCTGGACAGGGCCGACCGGGGAGCTGTTTTTT.

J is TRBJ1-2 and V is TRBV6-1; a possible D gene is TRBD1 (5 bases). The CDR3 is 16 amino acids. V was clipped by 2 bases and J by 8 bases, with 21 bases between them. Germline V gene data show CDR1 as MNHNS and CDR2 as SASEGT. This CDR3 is CASSETPGPAGEGYTF. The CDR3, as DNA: TGTGCCAGCAGTGAAACCCCAGGCCCAGCGGGGGAAGGCTACACCTTC.

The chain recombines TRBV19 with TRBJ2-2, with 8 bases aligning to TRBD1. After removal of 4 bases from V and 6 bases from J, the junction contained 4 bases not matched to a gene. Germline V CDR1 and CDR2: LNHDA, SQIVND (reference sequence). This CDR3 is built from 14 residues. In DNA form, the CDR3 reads TGTGCCAGTAGTACCTCGACAGGGGCCGGGGAGCTGTTTTTT. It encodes CASSTSTGAGELFF. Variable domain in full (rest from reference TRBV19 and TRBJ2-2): DGGITQSPKYLFRKEGQNVTLSCEQNLNHDAMYWYRQDPGQGLRLIYYSQIVNDFQKGDIAEGYSVSREKKESFPLTVTSAQKNPTAFYLCASSTSTGAGELFFGEGSRLTVL.

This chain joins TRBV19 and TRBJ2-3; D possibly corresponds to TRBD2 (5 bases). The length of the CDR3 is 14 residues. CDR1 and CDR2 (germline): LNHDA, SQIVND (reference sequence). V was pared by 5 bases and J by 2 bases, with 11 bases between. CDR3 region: CASSLGLFTDTQYF. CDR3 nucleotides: TGTGCCAGTAGTTTAGGACTCTTCACAGATACGCAGTATTTT.

The CDR3 coding sequence is TGTGCCAGCAGCTTTCAGGGGATTCGGGGCTACACCTTC. Its protein product is CASSFQGIRGYTF. This rearrangement joins TRBV5-4 to TRBJ1-2, with D possibly being TRBD1 (6 bases). Germline CDR1 SGHNT, CDR2 YYREEE (reference sequence). Trimming left V 2 bases short and J 8 bases short, with 13 bases between. This CDR3 region has 13 residues.

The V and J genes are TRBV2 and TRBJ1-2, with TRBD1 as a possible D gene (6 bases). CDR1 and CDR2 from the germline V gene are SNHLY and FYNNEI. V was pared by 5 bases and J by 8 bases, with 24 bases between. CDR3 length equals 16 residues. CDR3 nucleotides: TGTGCCAGCAGTTCGGGGGGCACTGGCAGGGGCAGGGGCTACACCTTC. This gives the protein CASSSGGTGRGRGYTF.

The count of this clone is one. The CDR3 spells CASSEQSNYGYTF. CDR3 nucleotides: TGTGCCAGCAGTGAACAGTCGAACTATGGCTACACCTTC. The rearrangement uses TRBV6-1 and TRBJ1-2; D remains ambiguous. Germline loops: CDR1 MNHNS, CDR2 SASEGT. The CDR3 consists of 13 residues. V was clipped by 2 bases and J by 2 bases, with 6 bases between them.

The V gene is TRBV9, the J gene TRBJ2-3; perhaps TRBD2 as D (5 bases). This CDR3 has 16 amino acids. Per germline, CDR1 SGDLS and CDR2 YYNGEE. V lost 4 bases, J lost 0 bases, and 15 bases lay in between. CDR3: CASSPRGQDSTDTQYF. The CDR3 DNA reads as TGTGCCAGCAGCCCCCGCGGGCAGGATAGCACAGATACGCAGTATTTT.

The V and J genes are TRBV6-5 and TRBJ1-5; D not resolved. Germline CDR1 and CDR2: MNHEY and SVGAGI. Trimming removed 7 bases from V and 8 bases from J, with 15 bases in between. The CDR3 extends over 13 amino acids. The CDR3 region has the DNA TGTGCCAGCACCTACGGGCCGGGGAAGCCCCAGCATTTT. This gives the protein CASTYGPGKPQHF.

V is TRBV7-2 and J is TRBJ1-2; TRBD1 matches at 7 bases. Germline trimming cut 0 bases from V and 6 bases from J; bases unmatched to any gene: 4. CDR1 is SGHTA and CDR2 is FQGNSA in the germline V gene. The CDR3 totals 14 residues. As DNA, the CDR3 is TGTGCCAGCAGCTTAGCTCAGGGGGTCCATGGCTACACCTTC. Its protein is CASSLAQGVHGYTF.

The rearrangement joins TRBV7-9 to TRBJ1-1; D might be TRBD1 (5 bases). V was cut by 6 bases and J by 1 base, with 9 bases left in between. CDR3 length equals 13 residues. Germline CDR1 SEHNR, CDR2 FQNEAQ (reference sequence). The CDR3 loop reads CASRGTENTEAFF. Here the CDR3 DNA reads TGTGCCAGCAGAGGGACTGAGAACACTGAAGCTTTCTTT.